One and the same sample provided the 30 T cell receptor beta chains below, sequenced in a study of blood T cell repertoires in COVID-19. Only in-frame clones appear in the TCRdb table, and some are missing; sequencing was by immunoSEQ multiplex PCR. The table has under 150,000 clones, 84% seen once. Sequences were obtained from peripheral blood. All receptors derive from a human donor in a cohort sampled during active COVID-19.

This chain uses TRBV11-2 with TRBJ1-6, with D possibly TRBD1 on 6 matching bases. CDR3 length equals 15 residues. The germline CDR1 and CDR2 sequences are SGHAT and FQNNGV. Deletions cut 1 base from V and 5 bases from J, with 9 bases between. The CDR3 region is CASSLVRGNNSPLHF. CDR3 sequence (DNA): TGTGCCAGCAGCTTAGTTAGGGGGAATAATTCACCCCTCCACTTT.

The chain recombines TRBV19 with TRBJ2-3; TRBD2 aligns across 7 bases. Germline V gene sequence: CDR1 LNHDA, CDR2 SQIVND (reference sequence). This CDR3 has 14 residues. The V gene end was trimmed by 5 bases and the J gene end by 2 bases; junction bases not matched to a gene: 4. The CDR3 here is CASSVSGATDTQYF. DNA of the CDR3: TGTGCCAGTAGTGTAAGCGGGGCCACAGATACGCAGTATTTT.

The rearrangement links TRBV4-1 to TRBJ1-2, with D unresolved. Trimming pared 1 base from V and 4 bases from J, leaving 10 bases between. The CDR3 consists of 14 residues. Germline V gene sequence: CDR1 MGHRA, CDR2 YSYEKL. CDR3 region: CASSQVSPSYGYTF. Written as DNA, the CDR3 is TGCGCCAGCAGCCAAGTATCCCCGTCCTATGGCTACACCTTC.

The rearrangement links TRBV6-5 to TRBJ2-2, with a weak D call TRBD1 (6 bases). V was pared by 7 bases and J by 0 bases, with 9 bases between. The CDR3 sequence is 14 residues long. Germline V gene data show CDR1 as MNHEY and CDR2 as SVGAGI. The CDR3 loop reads CASTGHPNTGELFF. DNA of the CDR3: TGTGCCAGCACGGGACACCCGAACACCGGGGAGCTGTTTTTT.

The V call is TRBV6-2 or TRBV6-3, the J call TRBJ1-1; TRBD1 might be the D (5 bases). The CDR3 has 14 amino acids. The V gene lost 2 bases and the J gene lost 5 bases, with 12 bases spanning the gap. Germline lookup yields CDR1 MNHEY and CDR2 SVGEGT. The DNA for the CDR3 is TGTGCCAGCAGTTACCCGGGGGGGGAAACTGAAGCTTTCTTT. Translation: CASSYPGGETEAFF.

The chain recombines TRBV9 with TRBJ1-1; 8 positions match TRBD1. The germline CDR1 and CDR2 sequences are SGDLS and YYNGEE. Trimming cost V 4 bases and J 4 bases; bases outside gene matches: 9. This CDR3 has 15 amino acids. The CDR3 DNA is TGTGCCAGCAGCTTGTCCAGGGGGCCAGGCACTGAAGCTTTCTTT. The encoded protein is CASSLSRGPGTEAFF.

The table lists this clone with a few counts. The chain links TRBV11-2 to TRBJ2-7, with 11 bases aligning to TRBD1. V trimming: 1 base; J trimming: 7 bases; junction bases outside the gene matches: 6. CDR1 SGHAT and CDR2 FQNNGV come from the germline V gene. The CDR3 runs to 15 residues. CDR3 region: CASSLGGQGVMEQYF. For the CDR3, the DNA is TGTGCCAGCAGCTTAGGGGGACAGGGGGTTATGGAGCAGTACTTC.

The CDR3 coding sequence is TGTGCCAGCAGCCGGACAGGGACGAACTATGGCTACACCTTC. It specifies CASSRTGTNYGYTF. J is TRBJ1-2 and V is TRBV11-3; 8 nucleotides line up with TRBD1. Germline V gene lookup returns CDR1 SGHNT and CDR2 YENEEA. V lost 5 bases, J lost 2 bases, and 4 bases stayed unmatched. The CDR3 covers 14 residues.

CDR3 sequence: CASSVGGQGGETQYF. Written as DNA, the CDR3 is TGTGCCAGCAGCGTAGGAGGACAGGGTGGAGAGACCCAGTACTTC. The chain recombines TRBV9 with TRBJ2-5; 8 bases map to TRBD1. CDR1 and CDR2 from the germline V gene are SGDLS and YYNGEE. V lost 0 bases and J lost 4; bases outside the gene matches: 5. There are 15 residues in the CDR3. The full variable domain, completed using reference TRBV9 and TRBJ2-5, is DSGVTQTPKHLITATGQRVTLRCSPRSGDLSVYWYQQSLDQGLQFLIQYYNGEERAKGNILERFSAQQFPDLHSELNLSSLELGDSALYFCASSVGGQGGETQYFGPGTRLLVL.

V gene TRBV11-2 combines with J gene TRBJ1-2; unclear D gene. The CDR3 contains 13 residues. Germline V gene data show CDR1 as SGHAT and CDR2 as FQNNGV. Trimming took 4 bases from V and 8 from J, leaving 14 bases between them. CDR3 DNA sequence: TGTGCCAGCAGCTCTGGCCTTTCGGGGGGCTACACCTTC. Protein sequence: CASSSGLSGGYTF.

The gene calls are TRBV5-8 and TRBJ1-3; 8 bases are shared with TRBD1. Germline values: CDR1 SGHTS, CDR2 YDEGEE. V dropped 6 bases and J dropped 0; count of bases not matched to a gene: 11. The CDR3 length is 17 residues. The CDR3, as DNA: TGTGCCAGCAAGGGGGGACAGGTGTTTTACTCTGGAAACACCATATATTTT. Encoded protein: CASKGGQVFYSGNTIYF.

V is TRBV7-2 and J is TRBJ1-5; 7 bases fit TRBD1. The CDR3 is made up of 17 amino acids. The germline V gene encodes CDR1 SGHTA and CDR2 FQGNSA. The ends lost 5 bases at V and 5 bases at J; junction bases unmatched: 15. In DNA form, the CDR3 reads TGTGCCAGCAGCCTGCTTGGGACAGTTGTTTTTGATCAGCCCCAGCATTTT. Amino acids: CASSLLGTVVFDQPQHF. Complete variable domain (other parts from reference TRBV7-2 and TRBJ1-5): GAGVSQSPSNKVTEKGKDVELRCDPISGHTALYWYRQSLGQGLEFLIYFQGNSAPDKSGLPSDRFSAERTGGSVSTLTIQRTQQEDSAVYLCASSLLGTVVFDQPQHFGDGTRLSIL.

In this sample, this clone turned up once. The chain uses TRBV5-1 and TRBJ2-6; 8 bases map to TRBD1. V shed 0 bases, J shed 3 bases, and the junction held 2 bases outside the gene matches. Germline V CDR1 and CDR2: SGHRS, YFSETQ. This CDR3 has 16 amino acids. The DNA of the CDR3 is TGCGCCAGCAGCTTGGGGACAGGGTATGGGGCCAACGTCCTGACTTTC. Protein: CASSLGTGYGANVLTF.

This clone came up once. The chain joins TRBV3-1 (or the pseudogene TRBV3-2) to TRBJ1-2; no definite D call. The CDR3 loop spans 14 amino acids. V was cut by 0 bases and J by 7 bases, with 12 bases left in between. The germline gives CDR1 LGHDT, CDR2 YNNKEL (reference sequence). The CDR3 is CASSQESMRAGYTF. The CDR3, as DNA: TGTGCCAGCAGCCAAGAGTCGATGCGGGCTGGCTACACCTTC.

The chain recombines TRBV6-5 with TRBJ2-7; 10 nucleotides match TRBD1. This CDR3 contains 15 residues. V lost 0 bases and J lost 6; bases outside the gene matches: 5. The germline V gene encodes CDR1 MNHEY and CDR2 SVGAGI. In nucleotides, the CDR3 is TGTGCCAGCAGTTACTCGACAGGGGGCGTAGCCGAGCAGTACTTC. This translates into CASSYSTGGVAEQYF.

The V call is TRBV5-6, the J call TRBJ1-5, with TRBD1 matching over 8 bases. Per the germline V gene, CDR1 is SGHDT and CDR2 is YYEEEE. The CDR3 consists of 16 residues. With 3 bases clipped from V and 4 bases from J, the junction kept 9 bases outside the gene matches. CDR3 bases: TGTGCCAGCAGCTCCGATGGACAGGGTGGAAATCAGCCCCAGCATTTT. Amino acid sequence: CASSSDGQGGNQPQHF.

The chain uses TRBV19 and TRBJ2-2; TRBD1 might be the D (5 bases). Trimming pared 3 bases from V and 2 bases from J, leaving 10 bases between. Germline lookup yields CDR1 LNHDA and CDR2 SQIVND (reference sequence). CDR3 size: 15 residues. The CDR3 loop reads CASSIGQGNTGELFF. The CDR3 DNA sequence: TGTGCCAGTAGTATTGGGCAGGGAAACACCGGGGAGCTGTTTTTT.

The CDR3 sequence: CASSEQGTDTQYF. The CDR3, as DNA: TGTGCCAGCAGTGAACAGGGAACAGATACGCAGTATTTT. V usage is TRBV2 and J usage is TRBJ2-3; D might be TRBD1 (5 bases). Trimming shortened V by 2 bases and J by 3 bases, and 6 bases separated the two germline ends. The CDR3 is 13 amino acids. CDR1 SNHLY and CDR2 FYNNEI come from the germline V gene.

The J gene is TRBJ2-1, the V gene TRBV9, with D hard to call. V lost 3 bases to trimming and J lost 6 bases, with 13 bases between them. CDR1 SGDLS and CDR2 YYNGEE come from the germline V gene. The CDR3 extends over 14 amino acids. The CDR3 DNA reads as TGTGCCAGCAGCGGAAATTCTAGGTTCAATGAGCAGTTCTTC. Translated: CASSGNSRFNEQFF.

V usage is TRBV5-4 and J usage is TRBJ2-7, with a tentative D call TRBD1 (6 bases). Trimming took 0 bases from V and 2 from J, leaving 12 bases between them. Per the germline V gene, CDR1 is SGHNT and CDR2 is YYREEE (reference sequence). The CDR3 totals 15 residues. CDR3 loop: CASSLDTGSAYEQYF. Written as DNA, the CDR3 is TGTGCCAGCAGCTTGGACACAGGGTCTGCCTACGAGCAGTACTTC.

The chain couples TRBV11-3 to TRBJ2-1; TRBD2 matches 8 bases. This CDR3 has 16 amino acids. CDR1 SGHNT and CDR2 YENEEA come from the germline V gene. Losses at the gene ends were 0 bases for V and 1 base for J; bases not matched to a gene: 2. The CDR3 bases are TGTGCCAGCAGCTTAGAGGGACTAGGGTCCTACAATGAGCAGTTCTTC. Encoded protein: CASSLEGLGSYNEQFF.

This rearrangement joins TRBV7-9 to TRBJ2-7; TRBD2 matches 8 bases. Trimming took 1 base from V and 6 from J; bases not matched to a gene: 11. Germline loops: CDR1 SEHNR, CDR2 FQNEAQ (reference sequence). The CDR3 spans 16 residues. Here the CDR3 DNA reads TGTGCCAGCAGCTTAGAGGCCAGCGGGGGTCCCGCCGAGCAGTACTTC. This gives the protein CASSLEASGGPAEQYF.

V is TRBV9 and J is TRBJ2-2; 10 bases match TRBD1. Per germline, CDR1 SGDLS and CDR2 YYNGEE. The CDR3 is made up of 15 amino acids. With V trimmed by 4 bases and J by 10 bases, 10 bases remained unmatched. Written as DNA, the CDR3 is TGTGCCAGCAGCTCCGGGACAGGGGCACCGGCGGAGCTGTTTTTT. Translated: CASSSGTGAPAELFF. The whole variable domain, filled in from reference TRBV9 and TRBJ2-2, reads DSGVTQTPKHLITATGQRVTLRCSPRSGDLSVYWYQQSLDQGLQFLIQYYNGEERAKGNILERFSAQQFPDLHSELNLSSLELGDSALYFCASSSGTGAPAELFFGEGSRLTVL.

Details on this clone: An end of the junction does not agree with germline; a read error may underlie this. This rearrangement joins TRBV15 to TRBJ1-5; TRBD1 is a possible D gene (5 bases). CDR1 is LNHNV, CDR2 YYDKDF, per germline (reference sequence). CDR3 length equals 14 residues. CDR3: CATSRDKAVDKQSF. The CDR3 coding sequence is TGTGCCACCAGCAGAGATAAGGCCGTGGACAAGCAGAGTTTT.

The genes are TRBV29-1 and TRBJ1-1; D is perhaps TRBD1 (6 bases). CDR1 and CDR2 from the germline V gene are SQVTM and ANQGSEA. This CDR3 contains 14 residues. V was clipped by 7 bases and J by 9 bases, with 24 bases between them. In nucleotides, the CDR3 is TGCAGCGCGGGGGACGGGACAATGGGGGAGAAAGCTTTCTTT. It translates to CSAGDGTMGEKAFF. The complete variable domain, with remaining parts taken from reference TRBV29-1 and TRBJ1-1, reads SAVISQKPSRDICQRGTSLTIQCQVDSQVTMMFWYRQQPGQSLTLIATANQGSEATYESGFVIDKFPISRPNLTFSTLTVSNMSPEDSSIYLCSAGDGTMGEKAFFGQGTRLTVV.

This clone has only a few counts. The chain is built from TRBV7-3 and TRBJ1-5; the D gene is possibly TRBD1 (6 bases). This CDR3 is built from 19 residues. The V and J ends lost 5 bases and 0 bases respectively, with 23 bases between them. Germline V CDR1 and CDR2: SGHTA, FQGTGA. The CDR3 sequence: CASSTKACQGPYSNQPQHF. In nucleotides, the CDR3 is TGTGCCAGCAGCACGAAAGCCTGTCAGGGGCCTTATAGCAATCAGCCCCAGCATTTT.

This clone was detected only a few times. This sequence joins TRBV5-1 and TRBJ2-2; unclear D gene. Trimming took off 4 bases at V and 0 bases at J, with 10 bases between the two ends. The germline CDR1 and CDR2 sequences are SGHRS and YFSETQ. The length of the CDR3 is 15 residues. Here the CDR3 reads CASSPTNANTGELFF. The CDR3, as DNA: TGCGCCAGCAGCCCGACAAACGCGAACACCGGGGAGCTGTTTTTT.

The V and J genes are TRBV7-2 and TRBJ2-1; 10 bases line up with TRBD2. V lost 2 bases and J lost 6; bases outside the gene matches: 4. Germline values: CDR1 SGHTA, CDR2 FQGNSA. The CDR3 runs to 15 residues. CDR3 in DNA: TGTGCCAGCAGCTTATCGGCTAGCGGGGGCAATGAGCAGTTCTTC. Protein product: CASSLSASGGNEQFF.

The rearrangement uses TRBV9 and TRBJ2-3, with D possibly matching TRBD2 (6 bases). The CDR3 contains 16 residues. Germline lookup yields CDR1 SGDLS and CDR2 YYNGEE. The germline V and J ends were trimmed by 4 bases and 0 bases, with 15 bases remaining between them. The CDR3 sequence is CASSSGEYSSTDTQYF. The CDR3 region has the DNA TGTGCCAGCAGCTCGGGGGAGTACTCTAGCACAGATACGCAGTATTTT.

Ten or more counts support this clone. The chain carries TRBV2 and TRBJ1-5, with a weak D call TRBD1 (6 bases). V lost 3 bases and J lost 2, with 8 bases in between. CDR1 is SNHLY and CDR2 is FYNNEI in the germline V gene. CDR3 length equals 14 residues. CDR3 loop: CASSDRGGNQPQHF. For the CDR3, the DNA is TGTGCCAGCAGTGACAGGGGAGGCAATCAGCCCCAGCATTTT.